This T cell receptor beta chain was observed in a study of cytomegalovirus exposure and HLA in healthy donors. Regarding the study as a whole: Follow-up analysis found HLA locus-dependent TCR association rates, highest for DRB1 and lowest for HLA-C. For most TCR beta V segments, an earlier analysis put the productive rate at about 87% or about 30% of the time. Information on immune exposure was restricted to one variable (CMV serostatus).

With 2 bases clipped from V and 6 bases from J, the junction kept 7 bases outside the gene matches. The CDR3 is 16 amino acids. Germline V gene sequence: CDR1 SGHTA, CDR2 FQGTGA. The PCR ran on 60 Vbeta and 13 Jbeta primers. Data came from immunoSEQ multiplex PCR; TCRdb stores just in-frame clones and leaves some out. The sample holds just under 95,000 clones, approximately 81% seen once. Note on this clone: Its specificity is not known.

This chain connects TRBV7-3 to TRBJ2-3; 11 nucleotides agree with TRBD2. This clonotype was obtained from a girl aged 2 to 9 in good health and CMV-seropositive. The sequenced sample consisted of PBMCs. The CDR3 DNA reads as TGTGCCAGCAGCTTATCACTAGCGGGAGTGCGGGATACGCAGTATTTT. Protein sequence: CASSLSLAGVRDTQYF.